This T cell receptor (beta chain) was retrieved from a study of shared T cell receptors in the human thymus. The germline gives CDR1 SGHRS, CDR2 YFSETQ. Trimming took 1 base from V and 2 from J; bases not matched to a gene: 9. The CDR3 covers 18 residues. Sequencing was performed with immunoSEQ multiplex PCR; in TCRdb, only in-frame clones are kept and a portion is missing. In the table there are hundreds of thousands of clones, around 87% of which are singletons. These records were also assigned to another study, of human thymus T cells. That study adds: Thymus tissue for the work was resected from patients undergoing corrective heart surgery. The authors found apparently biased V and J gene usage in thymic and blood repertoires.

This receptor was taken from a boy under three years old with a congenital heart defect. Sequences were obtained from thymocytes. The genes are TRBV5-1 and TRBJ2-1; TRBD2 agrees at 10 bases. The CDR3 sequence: CASSLRAGGPETYNEQFF. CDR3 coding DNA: TGCGCCAGCAGCTTGCGAGCGGGAGGGCCCGAAACCTACAATGAGCAGTTCTTC.